The 29 T cell receptor beta chains listed next were all sequenced from one sample in a study of blood T cell repertoires in COVID-19 (dated by TCRdb to the early 2020s). The library was made by the immunoSEQ multiplex PCR assay. The clones in this table, taken by TCRdb from immuneACCESS, are in-frame only. Not every clone is retained; where verified, under half of the shortfall comes from an unresolved V gene, and the cause of the rest is unknown. The sample includes some 220,000 clones, with 83% observed a single time. The ten biggest clones cover 1.3% of the sample. Sequenced: peripheral blood. These TCRs come from a woman in her thirties with COVID-19, enrolled during active disease.

J is TRBJ2-1 and V is TRBV5-6, with 8 bases matching TRBD1. This CDR3 contains 16 residues. With 0 bases clipped from V and 1 base from J, the junction kept 3 bases outside the gene matches. Germline CDR1 reads SGHDT; CDR2 reads YYEEEE. Written as DNA, the CDR3 is TGTGCCAGCAGCTTGGGATGGGACAGGTCCTACAATGAGCAGTTCTTC. As protein: CASSLGWDRSYNEQFF. The full variable domain, completed using reference TRBV5-6 and TRBJ2-1, is DAGVTQSPTHLIKTRGQQVTLRCSPKSGHDTVSWYQQALGQGPQFIFQYYEEEERQRGNFPDRFSGHQFPNYSSELNVNALLLGDSALYLCASSLGWDRSYNEQFFGPGTRLTVL.

The chain links TRBV14 to TRBJ2-1; D unresolved. The V end was cut by 6 bases, the J end by 0 bases, with 12 bases between. The CDR3 has 15 amino acids. CDR1 and CDR2 from the germline V gene are SGHDN and FVKESK. CDR3 sequence reads: CASSLLRSSYNEQFF. As DNA, the CDR3 is TGTGCCAGCAGTCTGCTTAGGAGCTCCTACAATGAGCAGTTCTTC.

This chain connects TRBV7-2 to TRBJ1-1, with TRBD1 identical over 8 bases. CDR1 and CDR2 (germline): SGHTA, FQGNSA. The CDR3 runs to 14 residues. With 4 bases clipped from V and 6 bases from J, the junction kept 7 bases outside the gene matches. The CDR3 loop reads CASSSRTGSAEAFF. CDR3 bases: TGTGCCAGCAGCTCACGGACAGGGAGCGCTGAAGCTTTCTTT.

The chain has TRBV4-1 and TRBJ2-3, with 15 bases lining up with TRBD2. The CDR3 has 17 amino acids. Germline V gives CDR1 MGHRA, CDR2 YSYEKL. The junction had 4 bases not matched to a gene; V was cut back by 2 bases and J by 4 bases. As DNA, the CDR3 is TGCGCCAGCAGCCAACGGACTAGCGGGAGGGCCCCAGATACGCAGTATTTT. This sequence encodes CASSQRTSGRAPDTQYF.

V usage is TRBV2 and J usage is TRBJ1-1; 7 bases align to TRBD1. From germline, CDR1 is SNHLY and CDR2 FYNNEI. The V segment lost 8 bases and the J segment 10 bases; nucleotides outside the gene matches: 13. The length of the CDR3 is 13 residues. The CDR3 region is CASARGTAIGAFF. CDR3 DNA sequence: TGTGCCAGCGCTCGGGGGACAGCAATTGGAGCTTTCTTT. Based on the CDR3 plus reference TRBV2 and TRBJ1-1, the full variable domain is EPEVTQTPSHQVTQMGQEVILRCVPISNHLYFYWYRQILGQKVEFLVSFYNNEISEKSEIFDDQFSVERPDGSNFTLKIRSTKLEDSAMYFCASARGTAIGAFFGQGTRLTVV.

The genes are TRBV7-3 and TRBJ2-2; no clear D gene. This CDR3 is 13 amino acids long. Germline V gene data show CDR1 as SGHTA and CDR2 as FQGTGA. Between the trimmed V and J ends, which lost 6 bases and 7 bases, there was a span of 12 bases. CDR3 coding DNA: TGTGCCAGCAGTTATACCACGGGCGGGGAGCTGTTTTTT. This encodes CASSYTTGGELFF.

The table lists this clone with a few counts. The chain is built from TRBV6-2 or TRBV6-3 and TRBJ2-1; D is unclear. Trimming removed 2 bases from V and 10 bases from J, with 6 bases in between. The CDR3 runs to 11 residues. CDR1 and CDR2 (germline): MNHEY, SVGEGT. The CDR3 DNA reads as TGTGCCAGCAGTTACGGCTGGGAGCAGTTCTTC. Translating it yields CASSYGWEQFF.

This chain joins TRBV30 and TRBJ1-6, with D perhaps TRBD1 (6 bases). The germline V gene has CDR1 GTSNPN and CDR2 SVGIG (reference sequence). CDR3 length: 14 residues. Trimming left V 4 bases short and J 4 bases short, with 11 bases between. The CDR3 nucleotides read TGTGCCTGGAACAGGGACACTTATAATTCACCCCTCCACTTT. It specifies CAWNRDTYNSPLHF.

The V and J genes are TRBV12-1 and TRBJ2-7; the table calls TRBD1, which could not be checked here. TRBV12-1 is given as a pseudogene. This CDR3 has 13 amino acids. The CDR3 here is CARDRARAPEQYF. The DNA of the CDR3 is TGTGCCAGAGACAGGGCTCGTGCCCCAGAGCAGTACTTC.

The rearrangement links TRBV6-5 to TRBJ1-3, with D possibly TRBD1 on 6 matching bases. V gave up 4 bases and J gave up 0 bases, with 10 bases separating them. The CDR3 contains 15 residues. The germline V gene has CDR1 MNHEY and CDR2 SVGAGI. CDR3 sequence (DNA): TGTGCCAGCAGTTTAACAGGGCGCTCTGGAAACACCATATATTTT. Translating gives CASSLTGRSGNTIYF.

This clone showed up just once. The CDR3 spells CASNPGGARGKEAFF. Written as DNA, the CDR3 is TGTGCCAGCAACCCCGGAGGGGCCCGGGGAAAAGAAGCTTTCTTT. The chain couples TRBV28 to TRBJ1-1, with D perhaps TRBD1 (5 bases). CDR1 and CDR2 (germline): MDHEN, SYDVKM. The CDR3 consists of 15 residues. Trimming left V 7 bases short and J 8 bases short, with 23 bases between.

A single count supports this clone. The chain combines TRBV7-2 with TRBJ1-5; D gene ambiguous. CDR3 size: 14 residues. Trimming cost V 3 bases and J 1 base, with 7 bases left between them. Per germline, CDR1 SGHTA and CDR2 FQGNSA. The CDR3 region has the DNA TGTGCCAGCAGCTTCCTGGCCAGCAATCAGCCCCAGCATTTT. Its protein is CASSFLASNQPQHF.

The chain has TRBV7-9 and TRBJ1-2, with 11 bases identical to TRBD1. The trim removed 5 bases at V and 0 bases at J, leaving 5 bases unmatched. The CDR3 totals 16 residues. Germline lookup yields CDR1 SEHNR and CDR2 FQNEAQ (reference sequence). CDR3 coding DNA: TGTGCCAGCAGCGACGGGACAGGGGGTACTAACTATGGCTACACCTTC. Amino acids: CASSDGTGGTNYGYTF. The whole variable domain, remainder taken from reference TRBV7-9 and TRBJ1-2, is DTGVSQNPRHKITKRGQNVTFRCDPISEHNRLYWYRQTLGQGPEFLTYFQNEAQLEKSRLLSDRFSAERPKGSFSTLEIQRTEQGDSAMYLCASSDGTGGTNYGYTFGSGTRLTVV.

The rearrangement joins TRBV24-1 to TRBJ2-1, with TRBD1 identical over 9 bases. The CDR3 sequence is 13 residues long. CDR1 and CDR2 (germline): KGHDR, SFDVKD. The ends lost 8 bases at V and 3 bases at J; junction bases unmatched: 1. In DNA, the CDR3 is TGTGCCACCAAGGGACAGGGCTACAATGAGCAGTTCTTC. It yields the protein CATKGQGYNEQFF.

The genes are TRBV10-3 and TRBJ2-7, with TRBD1 matching over 11 bases. This CDR3 is 16 amino acids long. V was pared by 6 bases and J by 2 bases, with 9 bases of the junction left unmatched. Germline loops: CDR1 ENHRY, CDR2 SYGVKD. The DNA for the CDR3 is TGTGCCATCAGCCGCACCCAGGGACAGGGGGCCTACGAGCAGTACTTC. It encodes CAISRTQGQGAYEQYF.

V gene TRBV4-3 combines with J gene TRBJ1-2, with D perhaps matching TRBD1 (5 bases). Trimming took 0 bases from V and 6 from J, leaving 14 bases between them. The CDR3 sequence is 15 residues long. Germline V gives CDR1 LGHNA, CDR2 YSLEER. The CDR3 DNA reads as TGCGCCAGCAGCCAAGATCAGTTTAGGACAAATGGCTACACCTTC. As protein: CASSQDQFRTNGYTF.

The rearrangement uses TRBV6-5 and TRBJ2-2; D is uncertain. Germline V CDR1 and CDR2: MNHEY, SVGAGI. This CDR3 region has 15 residues. V lost 0 bases and J lost 4, with 9 bases in between. The CDR3 DNA is TGTGCCAGCAGTTACTCCGTCGTTCGCACCGGGGAGCTGTTTTTT. This codes for CASSYSVVRTGELFF.

The genes are TRBV19 and TRBJ1-1, with 10 bases lining up with TRBD1. The CDR3 extends over 16 amino acids. Germline assignment: CDR1 LNHDA and CDR2 SQIVND (reference sequence). V gave up 8 bases and J gave up 0 bases; unmatched junction bases: 9. CDR3 in DNA: TGTGCCAGTTTCCCCCGGGACAGGGGAGTGAACACTGAAGCTTTCTTT. Amino acid sequence: CASFPRDRGVNTEAFF.

This chain joins TRBV5-6 and TRBJ1-1, with 12 bases fitting TRBD1. The trim removed 4 bases at V and 6 bases at J, leaving 4 bases unmatched. The germline V gene has CDR1 SGHDT and CDR2 YYEEEE. CDR3 length: 14 residues. This CDR3 reads CASSNRDRGPEAFF. CDR3 DNA: TGTGCCAGCAGCAACCGGGACAGGGGGCCTGAAGCTTTCTTT. Full variable domain (remainder filled in from reference TRBV5-6 and TRBJ1-1): DAGVTQSPTHLIKTRGQQVTLRCSPKSGHDTVSWYQQALGQGPQFIFQYYEEEERQRGNFPDRFSGHQFPNYSSELNVNALLLGDSALYLCASSNRDRGPEAFFGQGTRLTVV.

The chain couples TRBV19 to TRBJ1-2; 10 bases match TRBD1. This CDR3 region has 15 residues. Germline assignment: CDR1 LNHDA and CDR2 SQIVND (reference sequence). V shed 3 bases, J shed 4 bases, and the junction held 5 bases outside the gene matches. CDR3 protein: CASSISGTGAYGYTF. DNA of the CDR3: TGTGCCAGTAGTATCTCGGGGACAGGGGCCTATGGCTACACCTTC.

The chain carries TRBV30 and TRBJ2-3; 9 bases align to TRBD2. Germline CDR1 GTSNPN, CDR2 SVGIG (reference sequence). There are 14 residues in the CDR3. The V segment lost 4 bases and the J segment 5 bases; nucleotides outside the gene matches: 7. The CDR3 nucleotides read TGTGCCTGGAATGTAGCGGGAGTGGGAGATACGCAGTATTTT. It yields the protein CAWNVAGVGDTQYF. The full variable domain, with the rest looked up from reference TRBV30 and TRBJ2-3, is SQTIHQWPATLVQPVGSPLSLECTVEGTSNPNLYWYRQAAGRGLQLLFYSVGIGQISSEVPQNLSASRPQDRQFILSSKKLLLSDSGFYLCAWNVAGVGDTQYFGPGTRLTVL.

This clone was seen more than once but under ten times. This rearrangement joins TRBV19 to TRBJ1-3; TRBD1 might be the D (5 bases). V dropped 2 bases and J dropped 0 bases, with 11 bases sitting between them. Germline lookup yields CDR1 LNHDA and CDR2 SQIVND (reference sequence). CDR3 length equals 16 residues. This chain's CDR3 is CASSITAGFSGNTIYF. CDR3 coding DNA: TGTGCCAGTAGTATAACGGCAGGGTTCTCTGGAAACACCATATATTTT.

This sequence joins TRBV10-3 and TRBJ1-1; 7 bases map to TRBD1. The V gene's germline CDR1 is ENHRY and CDR2 SYGVKD. The CDR3 extends over 13 amino acids. CDR3: CACGETGYGEAFF. The CDR3 region has the DNA TGTGCTTGCGGGGAGACAGGGTATGGTGAAGCTTTCTTT.

The count of this clone is one. The chain links TRBV19 to TRBJ2-3; 10 bases fit TRBD1. The junction had 9 bases not matched to a gene; V was cut back by 4 bases and J by 8 bases. The CDR3 runs to 15 residues. Germline-derived CDR1 and CDR2 are LNHDA and SQIVND (reference sequence). CDR3 protein: CASSKNPGQGTTQYF. CDR3 sequence (DNA): TGTGCCAGTAGTAAAAATCCGGGACAGGGGACTACGCAGTATTTT.

The chain recombines TRBV19 with TRBJ2-1; TRBD2 aligns across 9 bases. Germline CDR1 LNHDA, CDR2 SQIVND (reference sequence). This CDR3 is 15 amino acids long. J lost 0 bases, V lost 3 bases, and 0 bases had no gene match. CDR3 DNA sequence: TGTGCCAGTAGTATGCGGGGGGGCTCCTACAATGAGCAGTTCTTC. This codes for CASSMRGGSYNEQFF.

This rearrangement joins TRBV4-3 to TRBJ2-1, with D possibly TRBD1 on 5 matching bases. Germline CDR1 is LGHNA and CDR2 is YSLEER. Trimming took off 0 bases at V and 5 bases at J, with 17 bases between the two ends. This CDR3 has 17 amino acids. This chain's CDR3 is CASSQESAVQANNEQFF. DNA for the CDR3: TGCGCCAGCAGCCAAGAAAGTGCGGTACAGGCGAACAATGAGCAGTTCTTC.

This clone was detected many times. The chain recombines TRBV6-1 with TRBJ1-3; 8 bases align to TRBD1. This CDR3 comprises 15 residues. CDR1 is MNHNS, CDR2 SASEGT, per germline. V shed 1 base and J 2 bases; nucleotides not matched to a gene: 1. CDR3 sequence: CASSEETGAGNTIYF. CDR3 DNA: TGTGCCAGCAGTGAAGAGACAGGGGCTGGAAACACCATATATTTT.

The table lists this clone with a count of one. The rearrangement uses TRBV5-4 and TRBJ1-1; D might be TRBD1 (5 bases). The V and J ends lost 4 bases and 0 bases respectively, with 10 bases between them. CDR1 and CDR2 from the germline V gene are SGHNT and YYREEE (reference sequence). This CDR3 spans 14 amino acids. The CDR3 DNA follows: TGTGCCAGCAGCGTTTCGACAGTGAACACTGAAGCTTTCTTT. Protein product: CASSVSTVNTEAFF.

This clone was detected only a few times. The chain joins TRBV7-2 to TRBJ2-1, with 9 bases lining up with TRBD2. J gave up 9 bases and V 5 bases, and 11 bases lay outside the gene matches. The CDR3 is made up of 15 amino acids. Germline V CDR1 and CDR2: SGHTA, FQGNSA. In DNA, the CDR3 is TGTGCCAGCAGCGTAGACGGACTAGCGATTACTGAGCAGTTCTTC. As protein: CASSVDGLAITEQFF.